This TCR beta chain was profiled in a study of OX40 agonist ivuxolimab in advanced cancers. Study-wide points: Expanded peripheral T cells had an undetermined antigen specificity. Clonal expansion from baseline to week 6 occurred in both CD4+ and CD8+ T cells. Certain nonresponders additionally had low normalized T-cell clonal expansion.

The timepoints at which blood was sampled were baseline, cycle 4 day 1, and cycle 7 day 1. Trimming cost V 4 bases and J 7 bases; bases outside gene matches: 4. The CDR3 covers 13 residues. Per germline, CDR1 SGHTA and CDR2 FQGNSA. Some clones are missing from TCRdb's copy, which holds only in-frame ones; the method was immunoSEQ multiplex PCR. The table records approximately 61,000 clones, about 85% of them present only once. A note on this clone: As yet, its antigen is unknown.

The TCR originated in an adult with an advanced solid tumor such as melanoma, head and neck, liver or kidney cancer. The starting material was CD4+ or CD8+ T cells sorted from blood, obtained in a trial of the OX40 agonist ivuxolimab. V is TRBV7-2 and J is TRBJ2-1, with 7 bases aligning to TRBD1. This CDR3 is CASSSQGWNEQFF. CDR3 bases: TGTGCCAGCAGCTCACAGGGGTGGAATGAGCAGTTCTTC.